Sequencing of this TCR beta chain was carried out in a study of shared clonotypes between healthy human individuals. Turning to the study itself: Per donor, three plates held CD4 naive cells, three held CD4 memory, two held CD8 naive and one held CD8 memory.

Original methodology: Junction-only sequences produced by ImmunoSEQ had no quality scores, so filtering differed. The table came from immunoSEQ multiplex PCR; TCRdb's copy has only in-frame clones and leaves some out. V, J and clone size were drawn from that table, and D and trimming were deduced from the DNA. Of approximately 400,000 clones in the sample, about 96% were seen once. Overall study findings and caveats: When compared with the clonotypes that were shared by all four sorted-subset donors, the non-shared clonotypes turned out to have lower generation probabilities. Estimated richness values were generally larger in naive subsets than in memory subsets.

V trimming: 0 bases; J trimming: 4 bases; junction bases outside the gene matches: 5. The CDR3 contains 16 residues. Germline CDR1 reads MNHEY; CDR2 reads SVGAGI. Of note for this clone: Its antigen is not identified. Other DNA sequences in the sample encode the same CDR3.

This sequence was found in a man aged 30-40 years in good health. The sequencing sample was made of memory CD8+ T cells sorted from blood. As for subset: CD45RO+ cells pooled with CCR7-negative TemRA cells. The chain employs TRBV6-5 and TRBJ1-2, with 10 bases lining up with TRBD1. CDR3 bases: TGTGCCAGCAGTTACTCGACAGGGGGCGCCGGCTATGGCTACACCTTC. The encoded protein is CASSYSTGGAGYGYTF.